A single sample gave rise to the 20 T cell receptor beta chains below, sequenced in a study of early T cells in non-severe SARS-CoV-2 infection. In TCRdb, the 5' RACE reads were re-called with MiXCR into one record per CDR3 protein. This table holds tens of thousands of distinct CDR3 sequences, 10% to 15% found once. The material sequenced was whole blood. Receptor source: an adult who was a healthcare worker with PCR-confirmed SARS-CoV-2 infection or an uninfected control (not recorded which).

This clonotype was counted at least ten times. The V gene is TRBV7-2, the J gene TRBJ1-1; D is unresolved. From germline, CDR1 is SGHTA and CDR2 FQGNSA. The CDR3 runs to 15 residues. V was pared by 2 bases and J by 2 bases, with 12 bases between. The CDR3 DNA reads as TGTGCCAGCAGCTTATTGGAGGGCGCCAACACTGAAGCTTTCTTT. Translating it yields CASSLLEGANTEAFF.

A remark on this clonotype: At one of its ends the junction is not consistent with the germline gene, which may arise from a read error. This chain's CDR3 is CASSVAGLAGVGYEQYF. The CDR3 DNA reads as TGTGCCAGCAGCGTAGCGGGACTAGCGGGAGTGGGCTACGAGCAGTACTTC. The chain links TRBV7-2 to TRBJ2-7, with TRBD2 matching over 14 bases. The CDR3 runs 17 residues. The germline CDR1 and CDR2 sequences are SGHTA and FQGNSA.

The table lists this clonotype with a few counts. V and J are TRBV3-1 and TRBJ2-7, with 8 bases fitting TRBD2. V trimming: 5 bases; J trimming: 1 base; junction bases outside the gene matches: 13. The CDR3 is 17 amino acids. Per the germline V gene, CDR1 is LGHDT and CDR2 is YNNKEL (reference sequence). The CDR3 loop is CASSSRRPAGASYEQYF. For the CDR3, the DNA is TGTGCCAGCAGCTCCCGCAGACCAGCGGGGGCTTCCTACGAGCAGTACTTC.

The table lists this clonotype with a few counts. This rearrangement joins TRBV28 to TRBJ1-2; the D is unclear. The CDR3 extends over 15 amino acids. Trimming stripped 6 bases from V and 6 bases from J, with 20 bases between. Germline CDR1 is MDHEN and CDR2 is SYDVKM. This CDR3 is CASSPAGWSKDGYTF. CDR3 coding DNA: TGTGCCAGCAGCCCCGCAGGCTGGAGTAAGGATGGCTACACCTTC.

This clonotype was seen a few times. The chain uses TRBV6-5 and TRBJ2-2; 10 bases are shared with TRBD1. The trim removed 5 bases at V and 2 bases at J, leaving 17 bases unmatched. This CDR3 has 20 residues. The germline CDR1 and CDR2 sequences are MNHEY and SVGAGI. CDR3 residues: CASSNHGTGALRFNTGELFF. CDR3 nucleotides: TGTGCCAGCAGTAACCACGGGACAGGGGCTCTACGATTTAACACCGGGGAGCTGTTTTTT.

Comment on this clonotype: One junction end does not reproduce the germline sequence, and a read error may be involved. V usage is TRBV7-9 and J usage is TRBJ2-2; D gene ambiguous. CDR3 length: 13 amino acids. Germline loops: CDR1 SEHNR, CDR2 FQNEAQ (reference sequence). The CDR3 nucleotides are TGTGTCAGCAGAATAACAAACACCGGGGAGCTGTTTTTT. This encodes CVSRITNTGELFF.

This clonotype turned up a few times. The chain uses TRBV29-1 and TRBJ2-7; 7 bases map to TRBD1. With 7 bases clipped from V and 5 bases from J, the junction kept 5 bases outside the gene matches. Germline assignment: CDR1 SQVTM and CDR2 ANQGSEA. This CDR3 spans 11 amino acids. The CDR3 DNA sequence: TGCAGCGGCAGGGGGTATGACGAGCAGTACTTC. It codes for CSGRGYDEQYF.

This clonotype was detected many times. The chain links TRBV6-2 or TRBV6-3 to TRBJ1-5; D might be TRBD1 (5 bases). This CDR3 has 13 amino acids. V lost 5 bases, J lost 1 base, and 6 bases lay in between. CDR1 is MNHEY and CDR2 is SVGEGT in the germline V gene. CDR3 loop: CASSGDSNQPQHF. The CDR3 DNA reads TGTGCCAGCAGTGGGGACAGCAATCAGCCCCAGCATTTT.

This clonotype was recorded at least ten times. The genes are TRBV6-6 and TRBJ2-3; TRBD1 is a possible D gene (5 bases). Trimming left V 2 bases short and J 4 bases short, with 7 bases between. The V gene's germline CDR1 is MNHNY and CDR2 SVGAGI (reference sequence). The CDR3 length is 13 residues. The CDR3 protein is CASSYQGPDTQYF. DNA of the CDR3: TGTGCCAGCAGTTACCAGGGCCCAGATACGCAGTATTTT.

In its sample, this clonotype ranks as large. The V gene is TRBV7-9, the J gene TRBJ2-3; 11 bases are a match to TRBD2. The CDR3 consists of 18 residues. Germline-derived CDR1 and CDR2 are SEHNR and FQNEAQ (reference sequence). The V gene end was trimmed by 4 bases and the J gene end by 6 bases; junction bases not matched to a gene: 15. CDR3 region: CASSSPGLADNARDTQYF. CDR3 sequence (DNA): TGTGCCAGCAGCTCCCCGGGACTAGCGGATAATGCCAGGGATACGCAGTATTTT.

This clonotype has a handful of counts. This chain uses TRBV6-2 or TRBV6-3 with TRBJ1-5; no reliable D call. CDR1 is MNHEY, CDR2 SVGEGT, per germline. The germline V and J ends were trimmed by 6 bases and 9 bases, with 15 bases remaining between them. The CDR3 has 13 residues. CDR3 amino acids: CASSRIPLSPQHF. In DNA form, the CDR3 reads TGTGCCAGCAGCCGCATTCCCCTGTCGCCCCAGCATTTT.

This clonotype was seen many times. J is TRBJ1-2 and V is TRBV20-1, with D uncertain. Germline V gene data show CDR1 as DFQATT and CDR2 as SNEGSKA (reference sequence). The CDR3 is 11 residues long. Trimming took 2 bases from V and 8 from J, leaving 9 bases between them. The CDR3 protein is CSARIGYGYTF. For the CDR3, the DNA is TGCAGTGCTAGAATTGGGTACGGCTACACCTTC.

The CDR3 region has the DNA TGTGCCAGCAGCTTAGCGGAACGGGGATACTACGAGCAGTACTTC. Residues: CASSLAERGYYEQYF. The V and J genes are TRBV7-9 and TRBJ2-7; perhaps TRBD2 as D (5 bases). Germline CDR1 SEHNR, CDR2 FQNEAQ (reference sequence). CDR3 length equals 15 residues. Trimming shortened V by 0 bases and J by 3 bases, and 12 bases separated the two germline ends.

The table lists this clonotype with a few counts. This chain connects TRBV11-1 to TRBJ2-3; 14 bases align to TRBD2. Trimming took 5 bases from V and 0 from J; bases not matched to a gene: 7. CDR3 length equals 18 residues. CDR1 SGHAT and CDR2 FQDESV come from the germline V gene (reference sequence). CDR3 protein: CASSPGTSGGTSTDTQYF. In DNA form, the CDR3 reads TGTGCCAGCAGCCCCGGGACTAGCGGGGGTACTAGCACAGATACGCAGTATTTT.

The V call is TRBV9, the J call TRBJ2-5; D remains ambiguous. V shed 3 bases and J shed 4 bases, with 16 bases lying between them. The CDR3 spans 15 residues. From germline, CDR1 is SGDLS and CDR2 YYNGEE. The CDR3 here is CASSETPTRRETQYF. CDR3 DNA: TGTGCCAGCAGCGAGACTCCCACCCGTAGAGAGACCCAGTACTTC.

This clonotype was counted ten times or more. V and J are TRBV7-9 and TRBJ1-5, with TRBD1 as a possible D gene (5 bases). Germline CDR1 SEHNR, CDR2 FQNEAQ (reference sequence). V lost 5 bases and J lost 0, with 8 bases in between. This CDR3 spans 14 amino acids. The CDR3 coding sequence is TGTGCCAGCAGCACCGACAGTAGCAATCAGCCCCAGCATTTT. It specifies CASSTDSSNQPQHF.

In its sample, this clonotype was seen a few times. The V gene is TRBV11-2, the J gene TRBJ2-3; D remains ambiguous. With 1 base removed from V and 4 bases from J, the gap between germline ends came to 9 bases. The CDR3 is 14 residues long. Germline assignment: CDR1 SGHAT and CDR2 FQNNGV. The CDR3 sequence is CASSLVSWADTQYF. The DNA of the CDR3 is TGTGCCAGCAGCTTAGTTAGCTGGGCAGATACGCAGTATTTT.

At least ten counts were recorded for this clonotype. This sequence joins TRBV20-1 and TRBJ2-1; D not certain. The V and J ends lost 2 bases and 4 bases respectively, with 15 bases between them. Germline V CDR1 and CDR2: DFQATT, SNEGSKA (reference sequence). The CDR3 is 15 residues long. The CDR3 protein is CSARHSFRSYNEQFF. The CDR3 DNA follows: TGCAGTGCTAGACACTCGTTTAGGTCTTACAATGAGCAGTTCTTC.

The V and J genes are TRBV29-1 and TRBJ2-1, with TRBD2 matching 11 bases. The CDR3 consists of 14 residues. Germline CDR1 and CDR2: SQVTM and ANQGSEA. The junction had 10 bases not matched to a gene; V was cut back by 5 bases and J by 10 bases. The DNA of the CDR3 is TGCAGCGTTCTAGCGGGGGGAAGTCGCTCGGAGCAGTTCTTC. Amino acids: CSVLAGGSRSEQFF.

The rearrangement uses TRBV28 and TRBJ1-2; D is possibly TRBD1 (6 bases). The CDR3 sequence is 15 residues long. Trimming took 8 bases from V and 7 from J, leaving 23 bases between them. In germline, CDR1 is MDHEN, CDR2 SYDVKM. This CDR3 is CASGQRQGPIIGYTF. As DNA, the CDR3 is TGTGCCAGCGGGCAACGGCAGGGGCCTATAATTGGCTACACCTTC.